The source of this TCR beta chain is a study of T cell repertoires in cytomegalovirus infection. Study-wide findings and caveats: Dominating the ex vivo response were HLA-C-restricted CMV-specific TCR beta clonotypes.

Using its own MiXCR run on the reads, TCRdb lists one record per CDR3 protein. The sample has about 130,000 distinct CDR3 sequences; roughly 9% are singletons. On this clonotype: Antigen specificity is unknown.

The CDR3 is 12 residues long. V was trimmed by 4 bases and J by 8 bases, leaving 11 bases between them. The sample taken for sequencing was PBMCs. The chain carries TRBV12-3 or TRBV12-4 and TRBJ1-2, with TRBD1 as a possible D gene (5 bases). The source of this sequence is a human donor in good health (CMV status not recorded). Some clones in this sample may be carry-over from other donors' samples. This CDR3 reads CASSSPGWGYTF. The CDR3 DNA reads as TGTGCCAGCAGTTCACCAGGGTGGGGCTACACCTTC.